Shown below are 28 T cell receptor beta chains from a single sample sequenced in a study of T cell responses to AZD1222 COVID-19 vaccine. Using immunoSEQ multiplex PCR, the repertoire was profiled, and TCRdb retains in-frame clones only, with some absent. Here the sample spans around 130,000 clones, around 84% being singletons. Sequencing was performed on peripheral blood, taken on day 0 of AZD1222 vaccination. The receptors were sampled from an adult in good health.

This rearrangement joins TRBV7-3 to TRBJ2-2, with 12 bases identical to TRBD2. The germline gives CDR1 SGHTA, CDR2 FQGTGA. CDR3 length: 17 amino acids. The ends lost 5 bases at V and 6 bases at J; junction bases unmatched: 10. CDR3 coding DNA: TGTGCCAGCAGCCCCACCCGACTAGCGGGGGTACCCGGGGAGCTGTTTTTT. This codes for CASSPTRLAGVPGELFF.

At least ten counts were recorded for this clone. The J gene is TRBJ1-3, the V gene TRBV11-2; unclear D gene. Between the trimmed V and J ends, which lost 6 bases and 7 bases, there was a span of 10 bases. The CDR3 runs 12 residues. Germline V gene sequence: CDR1 SGHAT, CDR2 FQNNGV. In DNA, the CDR3 is TGTGCCAGCAGACCCTCCAGGAACACCATATATTTT. It yields the protein CASRPSRNTIYF.

CDR3: CASSPIGTSGRWQETQYF. DNA for the CDR3: TGTGCCAGCAGTCCCATAGGGACTAGCGGGAGATGGCAGGAGACCCAGTACTTC. This chain uses TRBV28 with TRBJ2-5, with 14 positions matching TRBD2. The germline V gene has CDR1 MDHEN and CDR2 SYDVKM. This CDR3 has 18 amino acids. The V segment lost 5 bases and the J segment 5 bases; nucleotides outside the gene matches: 13. The whole variable domain, remainder taken from reference TRBV28 and TRBJ2-5, is DVKVTQSSRYLVKRTGEKVFLECVQDMDHENMFWYRQDPGLGLRLIYFSYDVKMKEKGDIPEGYSVSREKKERFSLILESASTNQTSMYLCASSPIGTSGRWQETQYFGPGTRLLVL.

This clone showed up just a few times. This sequence joins TRBV6-5 and TRBJ2-1, with D perhaps matching TRBD1 (5 bases). The CDR3 has 12 amino acids. CDR1 MNHEY and CDR2 SVGAGI come from the germline V gene. Trimming pared 5 bases from V and 4 bases from J, leaving 6 bases between. The DNA for the CDR3 is TGTGCCAGCAGTCGACAGTACAATGAGCAGTTCTTC. It is translated as CASSRQYNEQFF.

The chain employs TRBV2 and TRBJ1-2, with D possibly TRBD1 on 6 matching bases. The CDR3 is 14 residues long. Between the trimmed V and J ends, which lost 6 bases and 1 base, there was a span of 12 bases. Germline values: CDR1 SNHLY, CDR2 FYNNEI. CDR3 nucleotide sequence: TGTGCCAGCAGCGAACTACAGGGTAACTATGGCTACACCTTC. It encodes CASSELQGNYGYTF.

J is TRBJ1-4 and V is TRBV7-2; D gene unclear. Germline V gene sequence: CDR1 SGHTA, CDR2 FQGNSA. This CDR3 is built from 15 residues. Trimming cost V 0 bases and J 3 bases, with 8 bases left between them. The DNA of the CDR3 is TGTGCCAGCAGCTTAGCGGCTGGGTCTAATGAAAAACTGTTTTTT. This encodes CASSLAAGSNEKLFF.

The chain's CDR3 is CASSSWTVNTGELFF. CDR3 bases: TGTGCCAGCAGCTCCTGGACGGTGAACACCGGGGAGCTGTTTTTT. The chain links TRBV7-6 to TRBJ2-2, with D unclear. This CDR3 spans 15 amino acids. Per the germline V gene, CDR1 is SGHVS and CDR2 is FNYEAQ. V was cut by 4 bases and J by 1 base, with 10 bases left in between.

The CDR3 region is CASSPGTLETDTQYF. The CDR3 nucleotides read TGTGCCAGCAGTCCCGGGACACTAGAGACAGATACGCAGTATTTT. The chain employs TRBV6-4 and TRBJ2-3; possible D gene TRBD1, 6 bases. There are 15 residues in the CDR3. V was cut by 5 bases and J by 3 bases, with 15 bases left in between. The germline V gene has CDR1 MRHNA and CDR2 SNTAGT.

This chain uses TRBV5-1 with TRBJ1-3; no reliable D call. The CDR3 runs 15 residues. With 0 bases removed from V and 0 bases from J, the gap between germline ends came to 7 bases. Germline V gene lookup returns CDR1 SGHRS and CDR2 YFSETQ. This chain's CDR3 is CASSLGGYSGNTIYF. CDR3 coding DNA: TGCGCCAGCAGCTTGGGCGGATACTCTGGAAACACCATATATTTT. Full variable domain (rest looked up from reference TRBV5-1 and TRBJ1-3): KAGVTQTPRYLIKTRGQQVTLSCSPISGHRSVSWYQQTPGQGLQFLFEYFSETQRNKGNFPGRFSGRQFSNSRSEMNVSTLELGDSALYLCASSLGGYSGNTIYFGEGSWLTVV.

The gene calls are TRBV3-1 (or the pseudogene TRBV3-2) and TRBJ1-1; weak D call: TRBD1 (6 bases). The ends were cut back, 0 bases at V and 3 bases at J, with 11 bases in the middle. This CDR3 has 15 residues. CDR1 LGHDT and CDR2 YNNKEL come from the germline V gene (reference sequence). The CDR3 region has the DNA TGTGCCAGCAGCCAAGACACCCCAGGGGACACTGAAGCTTTCTTT. Its translation: CASSQDTPGDTEAFF.

This clone has a handful of counts. The chain is built from TRBV11-2 and TRBJ2-1; 7 bases match TRBD2. With V trimmed by 5 bases and J by 4 bases, 11 bases remained unmatched. This CDR3 has 16 residues. CDR1 is SGHAT, CDR2 FQNNGV, per germline. The CDR3 loop reads CASSPSFGGSYNEQFF. CDR3 coding DNA: TGTGCCAGCAGCCCTAGTTTCGGGGGGTCTTACAATGAGCAGTTCTTC.

The genes are TRBV24-1 and TRBJ1-6; D is possibly TRBD1 (6 bases). CDR3 size: 13 residues. Germline assignment: CDR1 KGHDR and CDR2 SFDVKD. V was trimmed by 5 bases and J by 10 bases, leaving 11 bases between them. The CDR3: CATSGSQGSPLHF. The CDR3 DNA sequence: TGTGCCACCAGTGGTTCACAGGGATCACCCCTCCACTTT.

This chain uses TRBV3-1 (or the pseudogene TRBV3-2) with TRBJ2-7; D gene uncertain. The CDR3 is 13 amino acids. Trimming took 7 bases from V and 4 from J, leaving 14 bases between them. The germline CDR1 and CDR2 sequences are LGHDT and YNNKEL (reference sequence). CDR3 nucleotide sequence: TGTGCCAGCAACGTTCGAGGTTCGTACGAGCAGTACTTC. Protein: CASNVRGSYEQYF.

V and J are TRBV29-1 and TRBJ2-1, with no clear D. V was shortened by 3 bases and J by 5 bases, with 11 bases between the two germline ends. CDR1 and CDR2 (germline): SQVTM, ANQGSEA. This CDR3 has 13 residues. The CDR3 spells CSVEVLVDNEQFF. The CDR3 nucleotides are TGCAGCGTTGAGGTTCTAGTAGACAATGAGCAGTTCTTC.

This clone was detected once. This sequence joins TRBV14 and TRBJ1-1, with 7 bases aligning to TRBD1. The CDR3 is 15 residues long. In germline, CDR1 is SGHDN, CDR2 FVKESK. The V gene end was trimmed by 4 bases and the J gene end by 0 bases; junction bases not matched to a gene: 5. CDR3 in DNA: TGTGCCAGCAGCCCCGAAACAGGGGTGAACACTGAAGCTTTCTTT. Encoded protein: CASSPETGVNTEAFF.

The J gene is TRBJ2-1, the V gene TRBV18, with D perhaps matching TRBD1 (6 bases). Germline CDR1 is KGHSH and CDR2 is LQKENI. Deletions cut 6 bases from V and 4 bases from J, with 10 bases between. This CDR3 spans 13 amino acids. The CDR3 loop is CASSPDRYNEQFF. The CDR3 DNA sequence: TGTGCCAGCTCCCCAGACAGGTACAATGAGCAGTTCTTC.

V and J are TRBV28 and TRBJ2-7; D not resolved. Germline V gene sequence: CDR1 MDHEN, CDR2 SYDVKM. Trimming shortened V by 1 base and J by 6 bases, and 4 bases separated the two germline ends. This CDR3 comprises 11 residues. The CDR3 DNA follows: TGTGCCAGCAGTTTATATGGCGAGCAGTACTTC. Its protein is CASSLYGEQYF.

J is TRBJ1-3 and V is TRBV5-1; D remains ambiguous. Germline V lookup: CDR1 SGHRS, CDR2 YFSETQ. This CDR3 comprises 12 residues. V gave up 2 bases and J gave up 4 bases, with 4 bases separating them. CDR3 region: CASSLDGNTIYF. The CDR3 bases are TGCGCCAGCAGCTTAGACGGAAACACCATATATTTT. The variable domain in full, completed from reference TRBV5-1 and TRBJ1-3, reads KAGVTQTPRYLIKTRGQQVTLSCSPISGHRSVSWYQQTPGQGLQFLFEYFSETQRNKGNFPGRFSGRQFSNSRSEMNVSTLELGDSALYLCASSLDGNTIYFGEGSWLTVV.

The chain carries TRBV3-1 (or the pseudogene TRBV3-2) and TRBJ1-2; D unresolved. Trimming left V 0 bases short and J 7 bases short, with 18 bases between. Germline V CDR1 and CDR2: LGHDT, YNNKEL (reference sequence). The CDR3 totals 16 residues. The chain's CDR3 is CASSQEGTVPGLGYTF. In nucleotides, the CDR3 is TGTGCCAGCAGCCAAGAGGGAACAGTCCCGGGTCTTGGCTACACCTTC.

This clone was detected only once. This sequence joins TRBV6-5 and TRBJ1-1; a possible D gene is TRBD1 (6 bases). Deletions cut 6 bases from V and 1 base from J, with 12 bases between. Germline V gives CDR1 MNHEY, CDR2 SVGAGI. CDR3 length: 14 amino acids. CDR3 DNA sequence: TGTGCCAGCAGGAAAGGGGGACCGAACACTGAAGCTTTCTTT. Protein sequence: CASRKGGPNTEAFF.

The chain employs TRBV11-2 and TRBJ2-1; D gene unclear. The germline V and J ends were trimmed by 5 bases and 9 bases, with 20 bases remaining between them. Per germline, CDR1 SGHAT and CDR2 FQNNGV. There are 15 residues in the CDR3. The CDR3 region has the DNA TGTGCCAGCAGCCACCTAAAAGGCTCGGGTAGTGAGCAGTTCTTC. Protein product: CASSHLKGSGSEQFF.

This rearrangement joins TRBV6-4 to TRBJ2-5; D is uncertain. The V gene lost 2 bases and the J gene lost 5 bases, with 9 bases spanning the gap. Germline V gives CDR1 MRHNA, CDR2 SNTAGT. This CDR3 is 13 amino acids long. Here the CDR3 reads CASSDAVGETQYF. The CDR3 DNA sequence: TGTGCCAGCAGTGACGCGGTGGGGGAGACCCAGTACTTC.

This sequence joins TRBV10-3 and TRBJ1-4; 7 bases match TRBD1. The junction had 10 bases not matched to a gene; V was cut back by 4 bases and J by 11 bases. CDR1 ENHRY and CDR2 SYGVKD come from the germline V gene. CDR3 length equals 14 residues. The CDR3 sequence is CAISGSRDSGKLFF. The DNA for the CDR3 is TGTGCCATCAGTGGTAGCAGGGACAGTGGGAAACTGTTTTTT.

This clone was seen more than once but under ten times. The chain employs TRBV29-1 and TRBJ1-2, with no clear D. CDR3 length equals 14 residues. Germline CDR1 and CDR2: SQVTM and ANQGSEA. The ends were cut back, 0 bases at V and 2 bases at J, with 10 bases in the middle. The CDR3 protein is CSVEESDSNYGYTF. CDR3 in DNA: TGCAGCGTTGAAGAGTCAGATTCCAACTATGGCTACACCTTC. Together with reference TRBV29-1 and TRBJ1-2, the CDR3 gives the full variable domain: SAVISQKPSRDICQRGTSLTIQCQVDSQVTMMFWYRQQPGQSLTLIATANQGSEATYESGFVIDKFPISRPNLTFSTLTVSNMSPEDSSIYLCSVEESDSNYGYTFGSGTRLTVV.

V usage is TRBV27 and J usage is TRBJ1-5; D remains unclear. The germline CDR1 and CDR2 sequences are MNHEY and SMNVEV (reference sequence). This CDR3 contains 13 residues. V shed 1 base and J shed 7 bases, with 8 bases lying between them. The CDR3: CASSLFVGQPQHF. DNA of the CDR3: TGTGCCAGCAGTTTATTTGTGGGACAGCCCCAGCATTTT.

The V call is TRBV5-4, the J call TRBJ2-3; D is unclear. The germline gives CDR1 SGHNT, CDR2 YYREEE (reference sequence). Trimming removed 4 bases from V and 2 bases from J, with 8 bases in between. This CDR3 contains 13 residues. The CDR3 here is CASSPRPTDTQYF. CDR3 in DNA: TGTGCCAGCAGCCCCCGACCCACAGATACGCAGTATTTT.

CDR3 sequence reads: CASSQPFEGWSGNTIYF. CDR3 nucleotides: TGTGCCAGCAGCCAACCTTTTGAGGGTTGGTCTGGAAACACCATATATTTT. The genes are TRBV7-8 and TRBJ1-3; unclear D gene. The CDR3 covers 17 residues. CDR1 SGHVS and CDR2 FQNEAQ come from the germline V gene. Trimming left V 5 bases short and J 1 base short, with 18 bases between.

V and J are TRBV18 and TRBJ2-7; D is unclear. V was pared by 3 bases and J by 6 bases, with 9 bases between. Germline CDR1 is KGHSH and CDR2 is LQKENI. The CDR3 has 12 residues. CDR3 in DNA: TGTGCCAGCTCACCCCAGCTCGGCGAGCAGTACTTC. Protein product: CASSPQLGEQYF.